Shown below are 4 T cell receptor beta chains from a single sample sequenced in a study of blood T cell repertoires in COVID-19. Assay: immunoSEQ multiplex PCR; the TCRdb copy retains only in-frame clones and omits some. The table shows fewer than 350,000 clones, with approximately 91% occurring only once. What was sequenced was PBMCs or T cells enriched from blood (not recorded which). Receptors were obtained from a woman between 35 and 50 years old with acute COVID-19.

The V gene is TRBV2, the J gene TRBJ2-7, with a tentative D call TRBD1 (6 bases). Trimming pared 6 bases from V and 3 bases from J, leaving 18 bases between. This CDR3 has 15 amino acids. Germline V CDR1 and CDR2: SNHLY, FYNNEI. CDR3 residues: CASRPLGTTNYEQYF. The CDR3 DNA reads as TGTGCCAGCAGGCCCCTGGGGACAACGAACTACGAGCAGTACTTC. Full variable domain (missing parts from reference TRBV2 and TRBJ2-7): EPEVTQTPSHQVTQMGQEVILRCVPISNHLYFYWYRQILGQKVEFLVSFYNNEISEKSEIFDDQFSVERPDGSNFTLKIRSTKLEDSAMYFCASRPLGTTNYEQYFGPGTRLTVT.

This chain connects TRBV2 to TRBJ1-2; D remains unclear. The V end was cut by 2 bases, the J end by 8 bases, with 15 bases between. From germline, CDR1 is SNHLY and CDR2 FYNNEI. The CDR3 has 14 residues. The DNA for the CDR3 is TGTGCCAGCAGTGAAAGGCTGGAGCCTGGGGGCTACACCTTC. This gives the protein CASSERLEPGGYTF.

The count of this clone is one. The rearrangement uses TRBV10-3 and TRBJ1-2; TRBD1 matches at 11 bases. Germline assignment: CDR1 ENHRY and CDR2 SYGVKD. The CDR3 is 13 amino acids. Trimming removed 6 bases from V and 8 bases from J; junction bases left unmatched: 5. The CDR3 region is CAISTGTGGGYTF. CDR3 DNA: TGTGCCATCAGCACCGGGACAGGGGGAGGCTACACCTTC.

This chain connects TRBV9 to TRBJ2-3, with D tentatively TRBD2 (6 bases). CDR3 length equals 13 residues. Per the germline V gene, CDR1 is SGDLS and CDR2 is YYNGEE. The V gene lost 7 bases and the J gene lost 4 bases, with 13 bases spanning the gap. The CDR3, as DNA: TGTGCCAGCGGATACGGGAGCGCAGATACGCAGTATTTT. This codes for CASGYGSADTQYF.